This T cell receptor (beta chain) is from a study of shared clonotypes between healthy human individuals (dated by TCRdb to about 2020). General notes on the study: The cohort included three men and two women between 18 and 49 years of age. For each donor, three plates each were used for CD4 naive and CD4 memory, two plates were used for CD8 naive, and one plate was used for CD8 memory. To estimate repertoire size and how much clonotype sharing occurs between individuals, the study deeply sequenced the blood TCR repertoires of several healthy adults. Different laboratories and diverse techniques were used to prepare libraries and sequence TCR repertoires, to increase sequencing depth and limit assay-specific biases. Leukapheresis yielded between about 0.94 and 8.9 billion PBMCs per donor. The investigation overall reported the following: Pairwise subsampling led to the expectation that sequencing depth would affect the degree of clonotype sharing among donors. Sharing across a handful of donors was observed for around 5% of naive CD4, 3% to 4% of naive CD8, 2.3% of memory CD4, and approximately 0.41% of memory CD8 clonotypes. Because the study included a small number of donors, the genetic and exposure-history diversity represented was limited. Incomplete sequencing was indicated by rarefaction of sorted-subset datasets, despite the large sequencing depth. Compared with non-shared clonotypes, the clonotypes found in all four sorted-subset donors had higher generation probabilities. Sampling was restricted to blood, and TCR repertoires in tissue are likely to differ from TCR repertoires in blood. Estimated clonotype richness was generally larger for naive than for memory subsets.

Remarks on this clone: This receptor's antigen is unknown. Per-nucleotide qualities are absent, and no much larger clonotype sits a single base away.

The donors were healthy, HIV-negative adults with no recently reported acute infections or vaccinations. Only Caucasian adults living in Nashville, Tennessee, USA were represented among the donors. CD4+ T cells were enriched by magnetic negative selection, after which naive cells were positively selected on CD45RA and the negative fraction was taken as the memory subset. Blood was obtained by leukapheresis, after which PBMCs were separated by Ficoll-Histopaque density gradient centrifugation and cryopreserved in liquid nitrogen vapor phase. Purity and quantity of every magnetically sorted T cell population were checked by analytical flow cytometry. From each sorted fraction, genomic DNA was isolated and quantified by UV absorbance on a Nanodrop 2000c. Using the deep immunoSEQ assay, TCR CDR3 regions were amplified from genomic DNA by multiplex PCR. Extracted genomic DNA from each cell subset was distributed evenly across all wells of several immunoSEQ 96-well plates, and each plate was treated as a replicate. For sorted subsets, approximately 190 ng of genomic DNA, equivalent to around 30,000 T cell genomes, went into each replicate PCR. Purified libraries were quantified with a Qubit 3.0 fluorometer, sized on a Bioanalyzer 2100, and re-quantified with the KAPA Library Quantification kit. A separate single-read 150-cycle Illumina NextSeq 550 flow cell was used to sequence each immunoSEQ 96-well plate. The paper's processing steps were these. Because the immunoSEQ output included only junctional sequences and no quality scores, the filtering could not be the same as the filtering used for full-length reads. Sequences were annotated with PyIR, a Python wrapper for IgBLAST v1.9, using IMGT germline references to assign V/J genes and CDR3. Any read was removed if the V/J assignment was weak (E-value above 1e-6), the CDR3 was missing, or the read contained stop codons, out-of-frame junctions, or ambiguous translated residues. V3J clonotypes were defined as sequences sharing an identical inferred V gene, J gene, and CDR3 amino acid sequence. Percentage overlap between repertoires was calculated by dividing the number of shared unique clonotypes by the size of the smaller repertoire. Repertoire richness was assessed with RTK rarefaction, the Chao1 estimator, and Recon v2.1 estimates of unobserved clonotypes. Generation probabilities for all TCRbeta clonotypes obtained by the gDNA method from a handful of donors were computed using OLGA. What TCRdb holds here is the immuneACCESS table cut down to in-frame rearrangements. Part of the clones is not present; checked against another copy, under half of the missing clones reflect an unresolved V gene, and the others are unexplained. That table furnishes V, J and clone size, whereas the DNA furnished D and trimming. The sample contains some 900,000 clones, around 80% of them found a single time. The top ten constitute about 1.5% of the sample.

Compared with germline, V lacks 0 bases and J lacks 0 bases; bases without a gene match: 9. CDR1 and CDR2 (SGHVS, FNYEAQ) derive from the germline V gene. From cysteine to phenylalanine, the CDR3 is 18 amino acids long. The DNA shown is the 54-base CDR3, in frame from base 1. This chain joins TRBV7-6 to TRBJ2-7, and 9 junctional nucleotides match TRBD1. Sample: memory CD4+ T cells sorted from blood. Taken with the paper, the label for cell subset or site translates to: CD45RA-negative fraction. The origin of this receptor is a man aged 18 to 29 in good health. The CDR3 is CASSLARTGAGNSYEQYF. The DNA is as follows: TGTGCCAGCAGCTTAGCGCGGACAGGGGCCGGCAACTCCTACGAGCAGTACTTC. Outside the CDR3, residues come from the reference TRBV7-6 and TRBJ2-7 proteins, so the full variable domain is: GAGVSQSPRYKVTKRGQDVALRCDPISGHVSLYWYRQALGQGPEFLTYFNYEAQQDKSGLPNDRFSAERPEGSISTLTIQRTEQRDSAMYRCASSLARTGAGNSYEQYFGPGTRLTVT.